The clone carrying this T cell receptor beta chain was found many times. This record belongs to a study of T-cell reconstitution after alpha-beta-depleted transplantation in children. TCRbeta library preparation incorporated unique molecular identifiers. MiXCR, applied by TCRdb to the PCR reads, yields one record per CDR3 protein. The table has some 600,000 distinct CDR3 sequences, approximately 17% seen once; the top ten hold 1.1%. With V trimmed by 3 bases and J by 0 bases, 5 bases remained unmatched. Germline-derived CDR1 and CDR2 are SGDLS and YYNGEE. This CDR3 spans 15 amino acids. This material consisted of PBMCs from the stem cell graft donor, taken from the stem cell graft. The genes are TRBV9 and TRBJ2-7; 8 bases match TRBD1. This TCR was sampled from a human donor who donated a stem cell graft to a child with acute myeloid leukemia. The CDR3 spells CASSAGQGGSYEQYF. The CDR3 DNA sequence: TGTGCCAGCAGCGCAGGACAGGGAGGCTCCTACGAGCAGTACTTC.